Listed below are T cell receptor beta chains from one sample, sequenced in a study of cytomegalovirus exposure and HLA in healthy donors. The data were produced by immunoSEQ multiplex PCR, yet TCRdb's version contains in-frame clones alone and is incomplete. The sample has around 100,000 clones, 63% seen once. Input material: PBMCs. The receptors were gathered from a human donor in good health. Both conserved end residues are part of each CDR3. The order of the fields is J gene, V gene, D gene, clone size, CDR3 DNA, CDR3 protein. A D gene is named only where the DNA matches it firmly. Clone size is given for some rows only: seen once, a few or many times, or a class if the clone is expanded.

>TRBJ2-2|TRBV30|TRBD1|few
TGTGCCTGGAGTAGGAAACAGGGGGCCGTCGGGGAGCTGTTTTTT
CAWSRKQGAVGELFF
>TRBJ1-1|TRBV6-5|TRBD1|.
TGTGCCAGCAGTCAAGACAGGGCGAGGGTAACGGGAGCTTTCTTT
CASSQDRARVTGAFF
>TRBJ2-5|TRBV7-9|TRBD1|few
TGTGCCAGCAGCTTAGCACCAGGACAGGGGCAAGAGACCCAGTACTTC
CASSLAPGQGQETQYF
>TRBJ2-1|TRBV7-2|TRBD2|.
TGTGCCAGCAGCCAGCTAGCGGGAGGAGGAAATGAGCAGTTCTTC
CASSQLAGGGNEQFF
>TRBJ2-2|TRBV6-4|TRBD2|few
TGTGCCAGCGGGAGGGACGCCACCGGGGAGCTGTTTTTT
CASGRDATGELFF
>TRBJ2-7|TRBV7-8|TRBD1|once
TGTGCCAGCAGCCTCAGGGGGCGTAATACCTACGAGCAGTACTTC
CASSLRGRNTYEQYF
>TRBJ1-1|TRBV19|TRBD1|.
TGTGCCAGTATTTCAACAACAGGGGGTGGAAACACTGAAGCTTTCTTT
CASISTTGGGNTEAFF
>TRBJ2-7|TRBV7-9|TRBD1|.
TGTGCCAGCAGCGCCACAGGGGATACCTACGAGCAGTACTTC
CASSATGDTYEQYF
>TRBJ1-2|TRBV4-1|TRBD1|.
TGCGCCAGCAGCCCTTCCCCCGGGACAGACTATGGCTACACCTTC
CASSPSPGTDYGYTF
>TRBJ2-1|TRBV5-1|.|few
TGCGCCAGCAGACGATCCCTCAACCCGGCAGGGCTAGTGATACCGCAGTTCTTC
CASRRSLNPAGLVIPQFF
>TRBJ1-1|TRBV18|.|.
TGTGCCAGCTCACCGGGGGGGACCCACAACACTGAAGCTTTCTTT
CASSPGGTHNTEAFF
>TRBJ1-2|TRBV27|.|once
TGTGCCAGCAGGCCAGTAACAGGTCCTGGTTATGGCTACACCTTC
CASRPVTGPGYGYTF
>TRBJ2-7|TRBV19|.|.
TGTGCCAGTAGTTCGTCTTACGAGCAGTACTTC
CASSSSYEQYF
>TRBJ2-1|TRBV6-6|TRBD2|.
TGTGCCAGCAGTTACTCGATGGGGGAGGGCGGTGAGCAGTTCTTC
CASSYSMGEGGEQFF
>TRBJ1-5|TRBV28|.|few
TGTGCCAGCCGTGGGGAGAGAGACAATCAGCCCCAGCATTTT
CASRGERDNQPQHF
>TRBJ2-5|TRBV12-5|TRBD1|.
TGTGCTAGTGGGCCCGGACAGGGATTGGAGACCCAGTACTTC
CASGPGQGLETQYF
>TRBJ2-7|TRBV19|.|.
TGTGCCAGTAGTATGGACAAAATGGGGATCTACGAGCAGTACTTC
CASSMDKMGIYEQYF
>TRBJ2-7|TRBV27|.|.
TGTGCCAGCAGTTTACAAGGGAGACGCGACGAGCAGTACTTC
CASSLQGRRDEQYF
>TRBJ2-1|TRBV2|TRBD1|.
TGTGCCAGCAGCCGCCATCCCCTATCGGACAGGCTTTACAATGAGCAGTTCTTC
CASSRHPLSDRLYNEQFF
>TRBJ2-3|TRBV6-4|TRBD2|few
TGTGCCAGCAGTGAGGCTAGCGGGAGTACAGATACGCAGTATTTT
CASSEASGSTDTQYF
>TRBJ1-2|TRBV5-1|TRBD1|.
TGCGCCAGCAGTTTTGACAGGGTAGTGAATGGCTACACCTTC
CASSFDRVVNGYTF
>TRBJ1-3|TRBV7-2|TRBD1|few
TGTGCCAGCAGCCTTGGACAGGTTGACTCTGGAAACACCATATATTTT
CASSLGQVDSGNTIYF